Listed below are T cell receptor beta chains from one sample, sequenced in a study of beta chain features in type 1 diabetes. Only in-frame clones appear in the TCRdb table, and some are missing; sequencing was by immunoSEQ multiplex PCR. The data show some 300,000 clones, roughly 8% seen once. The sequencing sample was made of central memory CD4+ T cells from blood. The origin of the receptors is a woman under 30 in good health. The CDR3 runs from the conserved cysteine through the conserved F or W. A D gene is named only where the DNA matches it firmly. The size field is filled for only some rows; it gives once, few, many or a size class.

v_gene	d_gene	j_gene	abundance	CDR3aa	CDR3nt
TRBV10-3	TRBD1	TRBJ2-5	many	CAISSSDRGQETQYF	TGTGCCATCAGCTCCTCGGACAGGGGTCAAGAGACCCAGTACTTC
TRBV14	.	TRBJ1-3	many	CASSQGKGNTIYF	TGTGCCAGCAGCCAGGGCAAAGGAAACACCATATATTTT
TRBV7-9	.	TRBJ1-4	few	CASSLGDGTPGKLFF	TGTGCCAGCAGCTTAGGGGACGGAACCCCGGGGAAACTGTTTTTT
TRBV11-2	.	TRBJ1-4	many	CASSPRGAVLFF	TGTGCCAGCAGCCCTAGGGGGGCGGTTCTGTTTTTT
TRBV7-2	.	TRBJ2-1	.	CASSLEAEVEQFF	TGTGCCAGCAGCTTAGAAGCGGAGGTTGAGCAGTTCTTC
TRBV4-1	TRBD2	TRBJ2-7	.	CASSQGSGAYEQYF	TGCGCCAGCAGCCAAGGGAGCGGGGCCTACGAGCAGTACTTC
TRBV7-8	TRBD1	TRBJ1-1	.	CASSLGPGQGAAFF	TGTGCCAGCAGCTTAGGCCCGGGACAGGGGGCAGCTTTCTTT
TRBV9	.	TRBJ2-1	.	CASSASGGAFYNEQFF	TGTGCCAGCAGCGCATCCGGCGGGGCCTTCTACAATGAGCAGTTCTTC
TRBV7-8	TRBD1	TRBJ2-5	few	CASSYGQGGETQYF	TGTGCCAGCAGCTACGGACAGGGGGGAGAGACCCAGTACTTC
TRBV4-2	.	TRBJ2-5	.	CASSQDWIGRNGETQYF	TGTGCCAGCAGCCAAGACTGGATCGGACGCAATGGGGAGACCCAGTACTTC
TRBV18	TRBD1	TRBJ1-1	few	CASSQGARTEAFF	TGTGCCAGCTCACAGGGGGCAAGAACTGAAGCTTTCTTT
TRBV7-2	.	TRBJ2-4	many	CACRPGPWDIQYF	TGTGCCTGTAGACCGGGCCCATGGGACATTCAGTACTTC
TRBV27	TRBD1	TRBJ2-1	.	CASSSLGGTYNEQFF	TGTGCCAGCAGTTCCCTAGGGGGCACCTACAATGAGCAGTTCTTC
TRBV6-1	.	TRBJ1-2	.	CASSEMATLNYGYTF	TGTGCCAGCAGTGAAATGGCGACCCTAAACTATGGCTACACCTTC
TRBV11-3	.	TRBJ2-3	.	CASSLDVSVGTDTQYF	TGTGCCAGCAGCTTAGATGTTAGCGTGGGAACAGATACGCAGTATTTT
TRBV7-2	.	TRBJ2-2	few	CASSPSNDSGELFF	TGTGCCAGCAGCCCCTCCAACGACTCCGGGGAGCTGTTTTTT
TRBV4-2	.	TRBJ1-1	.	CASSQVEARGTEAFF	TGTGCCAGCAGCCAAGTCGAGGCTAGGGGGACTGAAGCTTTCTTT